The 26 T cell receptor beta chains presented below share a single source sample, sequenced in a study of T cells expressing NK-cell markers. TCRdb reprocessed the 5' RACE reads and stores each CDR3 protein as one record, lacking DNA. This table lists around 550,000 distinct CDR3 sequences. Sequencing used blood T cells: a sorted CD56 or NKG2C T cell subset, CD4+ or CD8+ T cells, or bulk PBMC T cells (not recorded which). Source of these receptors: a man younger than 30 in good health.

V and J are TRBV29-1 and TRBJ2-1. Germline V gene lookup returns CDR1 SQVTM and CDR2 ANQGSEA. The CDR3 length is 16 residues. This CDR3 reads CSVEDQGGRSYNEQFF.

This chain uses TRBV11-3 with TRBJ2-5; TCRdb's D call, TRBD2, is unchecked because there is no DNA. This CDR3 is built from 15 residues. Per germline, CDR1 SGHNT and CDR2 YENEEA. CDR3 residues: CASSLSGPAQETQYF.

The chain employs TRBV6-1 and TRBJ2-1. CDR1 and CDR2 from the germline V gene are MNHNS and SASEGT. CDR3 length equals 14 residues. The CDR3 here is CASSPGRSYNEQFF.

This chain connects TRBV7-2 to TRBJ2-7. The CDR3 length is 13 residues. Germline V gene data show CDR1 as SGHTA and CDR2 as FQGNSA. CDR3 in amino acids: CASSLSAHYEQYF.

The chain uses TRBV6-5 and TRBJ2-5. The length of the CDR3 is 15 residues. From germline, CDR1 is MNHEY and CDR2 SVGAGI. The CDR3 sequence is CASSYLDGSLETQYF.

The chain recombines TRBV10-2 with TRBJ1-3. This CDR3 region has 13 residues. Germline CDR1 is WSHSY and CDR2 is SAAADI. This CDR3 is CASKRFAGNTIYF.

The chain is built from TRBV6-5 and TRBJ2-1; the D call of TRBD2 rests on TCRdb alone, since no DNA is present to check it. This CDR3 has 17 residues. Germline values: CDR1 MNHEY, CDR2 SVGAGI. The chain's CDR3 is CASSYSRASGTGNEQFF.

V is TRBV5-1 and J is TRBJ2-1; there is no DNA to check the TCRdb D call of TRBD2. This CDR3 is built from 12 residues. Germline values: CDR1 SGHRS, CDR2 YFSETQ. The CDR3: CASSSGQREWFF.

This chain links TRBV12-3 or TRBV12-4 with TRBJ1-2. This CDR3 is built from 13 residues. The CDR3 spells CASSFRVPYGYTF.

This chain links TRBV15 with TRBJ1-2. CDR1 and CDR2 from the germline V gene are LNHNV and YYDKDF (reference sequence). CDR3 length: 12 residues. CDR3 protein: CATSRDGNGYTF.

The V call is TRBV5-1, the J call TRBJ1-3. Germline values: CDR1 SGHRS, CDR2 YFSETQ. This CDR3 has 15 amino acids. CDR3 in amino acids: CASSLGQRRWDTIYF.

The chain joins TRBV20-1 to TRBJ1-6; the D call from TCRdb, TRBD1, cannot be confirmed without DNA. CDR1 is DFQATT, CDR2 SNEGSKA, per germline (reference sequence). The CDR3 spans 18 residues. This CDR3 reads CSARGSGQGARIDSPLHF.

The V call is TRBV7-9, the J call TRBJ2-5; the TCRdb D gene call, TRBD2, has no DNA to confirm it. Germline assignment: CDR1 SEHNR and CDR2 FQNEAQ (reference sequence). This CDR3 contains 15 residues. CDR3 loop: CASRGTSGTVETQYF. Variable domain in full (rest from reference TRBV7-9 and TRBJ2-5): DTGVSQNPRHKITKRGQNVTFRCDPISEHNRLYWYRQTLGQGPEFLTYFQNEAQLEKSRLLSDRFSAERPKGSFSTLEIQRTEQGDSAMYLCASRGTSGTVETQYFGPGTRLLVL.

CDR3 in amino acids: CASSPPGRQRNPYEQYF. V gene TRBV7-9 combines with J gene TRBJ2-7; TCRdb picks TRBD1, but there is no DNA to check that call. The CDR3 totals 17 residues. CDR1 and CDR2 (germline): SEHNR, FQNEAQ (reference sequence).

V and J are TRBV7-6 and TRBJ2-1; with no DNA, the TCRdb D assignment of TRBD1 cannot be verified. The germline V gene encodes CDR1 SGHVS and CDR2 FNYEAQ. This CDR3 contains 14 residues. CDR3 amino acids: CASSLTGASNEQFF.

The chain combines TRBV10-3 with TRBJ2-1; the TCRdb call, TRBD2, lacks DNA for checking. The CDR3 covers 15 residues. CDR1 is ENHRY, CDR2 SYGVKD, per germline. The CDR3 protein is CAIRLAGGEYNEQFF.

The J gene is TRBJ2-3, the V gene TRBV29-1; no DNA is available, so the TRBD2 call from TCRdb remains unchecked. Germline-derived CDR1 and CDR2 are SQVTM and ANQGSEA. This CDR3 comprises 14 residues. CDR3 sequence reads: CSVLAGTRTDTQYF.

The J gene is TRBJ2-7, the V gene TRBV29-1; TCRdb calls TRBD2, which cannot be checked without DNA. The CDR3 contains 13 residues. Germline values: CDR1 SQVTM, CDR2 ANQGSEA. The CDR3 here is CSARLAGRYEQYF.

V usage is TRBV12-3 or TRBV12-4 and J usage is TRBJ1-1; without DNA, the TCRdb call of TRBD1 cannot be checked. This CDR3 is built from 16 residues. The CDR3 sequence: CASSLGLGSPGTEAFF.

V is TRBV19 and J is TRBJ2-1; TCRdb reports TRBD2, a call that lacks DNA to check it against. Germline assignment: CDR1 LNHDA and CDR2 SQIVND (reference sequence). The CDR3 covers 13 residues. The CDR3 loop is CASSVGLTNEQFF. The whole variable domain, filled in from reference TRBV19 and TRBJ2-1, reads DGGITQSPKYLFRKEGQNVTLSCEQNLNHDAMYWYRQDPGQGLRLIYYSQIVNDFQKGDIAEGYSVSREKKESFPLTVTSAQKNPTAFYLCASSVGLTNEQFFGPGTRLTVL.

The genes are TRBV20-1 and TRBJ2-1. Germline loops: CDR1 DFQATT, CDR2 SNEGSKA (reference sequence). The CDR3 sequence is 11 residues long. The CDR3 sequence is CSASLTLEQFF.

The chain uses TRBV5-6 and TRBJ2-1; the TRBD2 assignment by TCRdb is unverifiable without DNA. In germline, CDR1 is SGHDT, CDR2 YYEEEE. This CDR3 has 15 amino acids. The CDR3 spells CASSLSGRYNNEQFF.

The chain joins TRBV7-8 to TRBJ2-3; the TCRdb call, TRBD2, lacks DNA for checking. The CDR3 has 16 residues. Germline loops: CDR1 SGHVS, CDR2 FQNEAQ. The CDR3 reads CASSLASGSSLGTQYF.

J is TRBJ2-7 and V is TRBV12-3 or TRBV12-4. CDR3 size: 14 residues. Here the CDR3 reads CASSFFDSSYEQYF.

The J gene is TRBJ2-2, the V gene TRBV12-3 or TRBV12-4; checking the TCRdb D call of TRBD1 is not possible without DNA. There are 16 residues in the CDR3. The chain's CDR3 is CASSPLRTGTTGELFF.

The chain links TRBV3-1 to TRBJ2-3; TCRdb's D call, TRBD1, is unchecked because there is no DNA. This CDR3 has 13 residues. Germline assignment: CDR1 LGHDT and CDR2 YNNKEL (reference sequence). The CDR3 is CASSRPPTPWQYF.